This is a list of T cell receptor beta chains from one sample in a study of OX40 agonist ivuxolimab in advanced cancers. The table came from immunoSEQ multiplex PCR; TCRdb's copy has only in-frame clones and leaves some out. The table has under 15,000 clones, approximately 75% seen once. Source: CD4+ or CD8+ T cells sorted from blood, taken in a trial of the OX40 agonist ivuxolimab. These receptors came from an adult with an advanced solid tumor such as melanoma, head and neck, liver or kidney cancer. Both conserved end residues are part of each CDR3. A D gene is named only where the DNA matches it firmly. Expanded clones get a size class; other rows say once, few or many, or leave the size out.

d_call j_call clone_size v_call cdr3_nt cdr3_aa
TRBD2 TRBJ2-7 - TRBV7-9 TGTGCCAGCAGCCCACGGACTAGCGGGGCCTACGAGCAGTACTTC CASSPRTSGAYEQYF
- TRBJ1-1 few TRBV6-5 TGTGCCAGCAGTTACGGGGAGGGCACTGAAGCTTTCTTT CASSYGEGTEAFF
- TRBJ1-3 - TRBV2 TGTGCCAGCGAAGGACGGTACTCTGGAAACACCATATATTTT CASEGRYSGNTIYF
- TRBJ2-7 - TRBV7-9 TGTGCCAGCAGTCCCGGTCAGGGTCCCTCCTACGAGCAGTACTTC CASSPGQGPSYEQYF
TRBD1 TRBJ1-2 - TRBV6-1 TGTGCCAGCAGTGTCCCCGGGACAGGGTATGGCTACACCTTC CASSVPGTGYGYTF
- TRBJ2-7 - TRBV7-9 TGTGCCAGCAGCTTAGAGGAGTACGAGCAGTACTTC CASSLEEYEQYF
TRBD1 TRBJ2-1 few TRBV7-3 TGTGCCAGCAGCTCGACAGGGTCGAGATTCAATGAGCAGTTCTTC CASSSTGSRFNEQFF
- TRBJ2-3 few TRBV19 TGTGCCACCGACCATAATACGCAGTATTTT CATDHNTQYF
TRBD2 TRBJ2-7 - TRBV2 TGTGCCAGCAGTGACCTCGGGGAGGGCAGTAGCTACGAGCAATACTTC CASSDLGEGSSYEQYF
TRBD2 TRBJ2-7 - TRBV19 TGTGCCAGTAGTATGGGACTATTCTACGAGCAGTACTTC CASSMGLFYEQYF
- TRBJ1-2 - TRBV6-6 TGTGCCAGCAGTTACACCCTTACTGGGCTCTATGGCTACACCTTC CASSYTLTGLYGYTF
- TRBJ1-4 - TRBV4-1 TGCGCCAGCAGCCTCCGGACCTCAACTAATGAAAAACTGTTTTTT CASSLRTSTNEKLFF
TRBD1 TRBJ2-7 - TRBV2 TGTGCCAGCAACGGGGACAGCTCCGTCTACGAGCAGTACTTC CASNGDSSVYEQYF
- TRBJ2-2 - TRBV27 TGTGCCAGCAGTTTAACCCAACTGAACACCGGGGAGCTGTTTTTT CASSLTQLNTGELFF
- TRBJ2-7 - TRBV27 TGTGCCAGCAGTTTACAGGGACCCCACGAGCAGTACTTC CASSLQGPHEQYF
- TRBJ2-1 - TRBV10-3 TGTGCCATCACCCCCGAGTTCGGCAGTTACAATGAGCAGTTCTTC CAITPEFGSYNEQFF
- TRBJ2-7 - TRBV18 TGTGCCAGCTCACTAACGGACAGTACTACCTACGAGCAGTACTTC CASSLTDSTTYEQYF
- TRBJ2-1 - TRBV30 TGTGCCTGGAGTGAAAACAATGAGCAGTTCTTC CAWSENNEQFF
- TRBJ1-5 - TRBV28 TGTGCCAGCAGTTCCGCTGGGCGCAATCAGCCCCAGCATTTT CASSSAGRNQPQHF
- TRBJ2-1 - TRBV11-2 TGTGCCAGCAGCTTAGGTGTCATCGATGAGCAGTTCTTC CASSLGVIDEQFF
TRBD2 TRBJ2-7 few TRBV4-2 TGTGCCAGCAGCCAAGTCGTACGGGGGGGGTCCTACGAGCAGTACTTC CASSQVVRGGSYEQYF
TRBD1 TRBJ1-2 - TRBV27 TGTGCCAGCAGTTTATTCGGGGGGGCGGGACAGCAGGGCTACACCTTC CASSLFGGAGQQGYTF
TRBD1 TRBJ2-4 - TRBV7-9 TGTGCCAGCAGCTTAAGACAGGGGCCTTCGGACATTCAGTACTTC CASSLRQGPSDIQYF
TRBD2 TRBJ2-5 - TRBV4-2 TGTGCCAGCAGCCAAGCGGCGGGAGCCCAAGAGACCCAGTACTTC CASSQAAGAQETQYF
TRBD2 TRBJ2-1 - TRBV11-3 TGTGCCAGCAGCTTAGGCCAACTAGCGGAGCAGTTCTTC CASSLGQLAEQFF
- TRBJ1-5 - TRBV21-1 TGTGCCAGCAGCCCGCCGACAGGGAGTGAGCCCCAGCATTTT CASSPPTGSEPQHF
- TRBJ1-5 - TRBV15 TGTGCCACCGGCAGCCTCTACAATCAGCCCCAGCATTTT CATGSLYNQPQHF
- TRBJ1-1 - TRBV7-9 TGTGCCAGCAGCCCCCCCGGGGGCCGCGGCACTGAAGCTTTCTTT CASSPPGGRGTEAFF
- TRBJ2-7 - TRBV4-2 TGTGCCAGCAGCCAAGTGATCACGGGAGTGGTTTCCGACGAGCAGTACTTC CASSQVITGVVSDEQYF
TRBD1 TRBJ1-5 - TRBV6-1 TGTGCCAGCGGGGACAGGGGCAATCAGCCCCAGCATTTT CASGDRGNQPQHF
- TRBJ2-7 once TRBV4-1 TGCGCCAGCAGCCAAGATCTGGGCAGTCGAACCTACGAGCAGTACTTC CASSQDLGSRTYEQYF
TRBD1 TRBJ2-1 - TRBV27 TGTGCCAGCAGTTTACCCCGGACAGGGCGGGATGAGCAGTTCTTC CASSLPRTGRDEQFF
- TRBJ1-2 few TRBV6-5 TGTGCCAGCAGTGCGTATCCCCAGCCCCTGGATGGCTACACCTTC CASSAYPQPLDGYTF
- TRBJ1-5 medium-sized TRBV27 TGTGCCAGCAGTTTAAAGGCAGGGAATCAGCCCCAGCATTTT CASSLKAGNQPQHF
- TRBJ2-1 - TRBV5-4 TGTGCCAGCAGCCTCCGCTTCGGTTACTACAATGAGCAGTTCTTC CASSLRFGYYNEQFF
- TRBJ2-1 - TRBV4-2 TGTGCCAGCAGCCAAGTTACCTTCAATGAGCAGTTCTTC CASSQVTFNEQFF
TRBD2 TRBJ2-5 - TRBV7-8 TGTGCCAGCAGCTTCCGTCCGGGACTAGCGGAACAAGAGACCCAGTACTTC CASSFRPGLAEQETQYF
- TRBJ2-1 - TRBV28 TGTGCCAGCACCCCGGGGGCCGGTGAGCAGTTCTTC CASTPGAGEQFF
- TRBJ1-6 - TRBV27 TGTGCCAGCAGTTTGGGCGGACAATATTCACCCCTCCACTTT CASSLGGQYSPLHF
TRBD1 TRBJ1-1 - TRBV4-1 TGCGCCAGCAGCCAACAGGGGGGCGGGTCCTTCATGAACACTGAAGCTTTCTTT CASSQQGGGSFMNTEAFF
- TRBJ1-1 - TRBV5-4 TGTGCCAGCAGCTCGCGCGGTGGCGGGAGGGATACTGAAGCTTTCTTT CASSSRGGGRDTEAFF
TRBD1 TRBJ2-7 - TRBV27 TGTGCCAGCGGCAAACAGGGGAACTACGAGCAGTACTTC CASGKQGNYEQYF
TRBD1 TRBJ1-6 few TRBV19 TGTGCCAGTAGTGAGCGAACATGGACAGGGGATAAGGTACCCCTCCACTTT CASSERTWTGDKVPLHF